The following is a TCR beta chain sequence with its context. The target antigen is unknown. The data derive from a study of long-term antiretroviral therapy in people with HIV. V was trimmed by 0 bases and J by 5 bases, leaving 11 bases between them. Germline V gene sequence: CDR1 SGHRS, CDR2 YFSETQ. The CDR3 spans 14 residues. The assay used was immunoSEQ (version v3.0), run at survey level. The table came from immunoSEQ multiplex PCR; TCRdb's copy has only in-frame clones and leaves some out. The sample consists of around 27,000 clones, approximately 86% of them appearing once. Participants who had HIV were, without exception, treated in the United States. Findings of the study overall: Despite increasing after ART, diversity remained lower than that of transplant donor controls. Comparison with controls showed narrower CDR3 length ranges in HIV repertoires. ART adherence, viral resistance and therapy changes were undocumented.

V usage is TRBV5-1 and J usage is TRBJ1-1, with a possible D match to TRBD1 (6 bases). This specimen consisted of unsorted PBMCs, obtained 3 years after starting antiretroviral therapy. This sequence was found in a man aged 35 to 55 with HIV. CDR3 sequence: CASSLGGGATEAFF. DNA of the CDR3: TGCGCCAGCAGCTTGGGGGGGGGCGCGACTGAAGCTTTCTTT.